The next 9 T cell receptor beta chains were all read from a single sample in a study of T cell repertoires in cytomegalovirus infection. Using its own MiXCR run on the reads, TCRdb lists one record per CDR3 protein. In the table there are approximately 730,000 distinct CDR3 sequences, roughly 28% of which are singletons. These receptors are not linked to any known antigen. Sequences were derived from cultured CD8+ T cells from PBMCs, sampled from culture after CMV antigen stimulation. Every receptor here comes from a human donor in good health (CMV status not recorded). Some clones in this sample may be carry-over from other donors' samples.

Here the CDR3 reads CASKEARDTDYGYTF. The CDR3 nucleotides read TGCGCCAGCAAGGAGGCCCGGGACACAGACTATGGCTACACCTTC. The genes are TRBV4-3 and TRBJ1-2; D might be TRBD1 (6 bases). Germline CDR1 LGHNA, CDR2 YSLEER. Trimming pared 7 bases from V and 3 bases from J, leaving 18 bases between. The CDR3 spans 15 residues.

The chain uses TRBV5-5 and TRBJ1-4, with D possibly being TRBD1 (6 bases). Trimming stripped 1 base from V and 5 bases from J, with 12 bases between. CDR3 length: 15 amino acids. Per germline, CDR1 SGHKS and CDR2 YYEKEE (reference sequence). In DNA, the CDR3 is TGTGCCAGCAGCTTGTCAGGACAGACCAATGAAAAACTGTTTTTT. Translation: CASSLSGQTNEKLFF.

CDR3 nucleotide sequence: TGTGCTAGTGGTTTCCAACCGGACAAGAACACTGAAGCTTTCTTT. As protein: CASGFQPDKNTEAFF. The rearrangement joins TRBV12-5 to TRBJ1-1, with a weak D call TRBD1 (5 bases). Germline CDR1 and CDR2: LGHNT and FRNRAP. The CDR3 loop spans 15 amino acids. V lost 3 bases to trimming and J lost 1 base, with 12 bases between them. The variable domain in full, completed from reference TRBV12-5 and TRBJ1-1, reads DARVTQTPRHKVTEMGQEVTMRCQPILGHNTVFWYRQTMMQGLELLAYFRNRAPLDDSGMPKDRFSAEMPDATLATLKIQPSEPRDSAVYFCASGFQPDKNTEAFFGQGTRLTVV.

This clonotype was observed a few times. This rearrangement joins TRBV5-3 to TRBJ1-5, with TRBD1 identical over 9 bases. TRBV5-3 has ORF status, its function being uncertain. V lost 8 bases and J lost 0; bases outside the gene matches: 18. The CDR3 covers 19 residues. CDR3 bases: TGTGCCAGCAGCCCTGGGGACAGGGACCTATCCTATAGCAATCAGCCCCAGCATTTT. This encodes CASSPGDRDLSYSNQPQHF.

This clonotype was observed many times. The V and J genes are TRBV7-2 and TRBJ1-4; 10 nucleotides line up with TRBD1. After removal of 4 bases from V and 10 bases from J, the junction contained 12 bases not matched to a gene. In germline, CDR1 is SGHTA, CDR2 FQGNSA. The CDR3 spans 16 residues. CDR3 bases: TGTGCCAGCAGCTCTCCCCGGGACAGGGGAAACCGAAAACTGTTTTTT. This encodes CASSSPRDRGNRKLFF.

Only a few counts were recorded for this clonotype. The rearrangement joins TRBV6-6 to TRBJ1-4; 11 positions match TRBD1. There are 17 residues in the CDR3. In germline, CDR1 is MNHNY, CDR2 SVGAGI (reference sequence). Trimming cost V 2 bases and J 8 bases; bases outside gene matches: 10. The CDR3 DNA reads TGTGCCAGCAGTTACCTAAACCTCCGGACAGGGGGCGAAAAACTGTTTTTT. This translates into CASSYLNLRTGGEKLFF.

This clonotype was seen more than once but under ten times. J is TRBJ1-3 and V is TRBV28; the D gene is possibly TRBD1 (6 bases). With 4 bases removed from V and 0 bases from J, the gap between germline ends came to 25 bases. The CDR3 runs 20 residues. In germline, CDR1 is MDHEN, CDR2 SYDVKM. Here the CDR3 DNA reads TGTGCCAGCAGTTCTGGGACACCCTCGCTGGCCCTCCTCTCTGGAAACACCATATATTTT. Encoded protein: CASSSGTPSLALLSGNTIYF.

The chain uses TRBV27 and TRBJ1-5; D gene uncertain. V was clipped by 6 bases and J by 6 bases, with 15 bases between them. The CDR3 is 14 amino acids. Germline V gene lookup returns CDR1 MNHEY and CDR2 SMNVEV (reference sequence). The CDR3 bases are TGTGCCAGCAGCCCCGTTACGGGCAGTCAGCCCCAGCATTTT. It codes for CASSPVTGSQPQHF.

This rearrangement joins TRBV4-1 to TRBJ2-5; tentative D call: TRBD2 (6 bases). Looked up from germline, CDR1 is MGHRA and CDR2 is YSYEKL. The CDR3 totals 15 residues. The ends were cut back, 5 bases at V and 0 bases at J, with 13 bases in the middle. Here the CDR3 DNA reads TGCGCCAGCAGCTCCCGCCCGGGGGACCAAGAGACCCAGTACTTC. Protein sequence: CASSSRPGDQETQYF.